These 24 T cell receptor beta chains were all obtained from the same sample, sequenced in a study of blood T cell repertoires in COVID-19. This table comes from immunoSEQ multiplex PCR, and its TCRdb copy is limited to in-frame clones, with some not included. Here the sample spans roughly 150,000 clones, 80% to 90% being singletons. Sequencing was done on a sample of peripheral blood. The receptors here all came from a woman aged 70 to 79 with COVID-19, enrolled during active disease.

This clone was detected a few times. V usage is TRBV2 and J usage is TRBJ1-5, with a possible D match to TRBD1 (5 bases). This CDR3 region has 15 residues. The germline CDR1 and CDR2 sequences are SNHLY and FYNNEI. With 4 bases removed from V and 4 bases from J, the gap between germline ends came to 14 bases. CDR3 in amino acids: CASSVGQGGNQPQHF. The CDR3 DNA reads as TGTGCCAGCAGTGTAGGGCAGGGAGGAAATCAGCCCCAGCATTTT.

The chain uses TRBV2 and TRBJ2-7; TRBD2 matches 7 bases. V was pared by 3 bases and J by 7 bases, with 9 bases of the junction left unmatched. CDR1 is SNHLY and CDR2 is FYNNEI in the germline V gene. The CDR3 is 14 amino acids. CDR3 bases: TGTGCCAGCAGTGAGGGAGGGAGGGCCAGGGAGCAGTACTTC. Translation: CASSEGGRAREQYF.

The chain joins TRBV28 to TRBJ2-1, with D perhaps matching TRBD1 (6 bases). The CDR3 covers 18 residues. Germline lookup yields CDR1 MDHEN and CDR2 SYDVKM. Trimming left V 6 bases short and J 6 bases short, with 27 bases between. CDR3 region: CASSPNPFGLTGSNEQFF. DNA for the CDR3: TGTGCCAGCAGCCCCAACCCCTTTGGGCTTACAGGGTCCAATGAGCAGTTCTTC.

This clone was found once. V usage is TRBV9 and J usage is TRBJ2-1, with D perhaps matching TRBD1 (5 bases). Trimming took 0 bases from V and 8 from J, leaving 9 bases between them. The germline V gene has CDR1 SGDLS and CDR2 YYNGEE. The CDR3 consists of 13 residues. This CDR3 is CASSVAREDEQFF. Here the CDR3 DNA reads TGTGCCAGCAGCGTAGCCAGGGAAGATGAGCAGTTCTTC.

This chain uses TRBV24-1 with TRBJ1-5; D not certain. This CDR3 spans 14 amino acids. Germline V gives CDR1 KGHDR, CDR2 SFDVKD. Trimming shortened V by 5 bases and J by 2 bases, and 9 bases separated the two germline ends. The CDR3 DNA is TGTGCCACCAGTGGAGGACTGGGCAATCAGCCCCAGCATTTT. Translated: CATSGGLGNQPQHF.

V gene TRBV6-5 combines with J gene TRBJ1-4; D unresolved. The CDR3 extends over 14 amino acids. With 2 bases removed from V and 3 bases from J, the gap between germline ends came to 7 bases. CDR1 and CDR2 from the germline V gene are MNHEY and SVGAGI. The DNA for the CDR3 is TGTGCCAGCAGTTACCAACCAGCTAATGAAAAACTGTTTTTT. This gives the protein CASSYQPANEKLFF.

Only a few counts were recorded for this clone. The chain couples TRBV2 to TRBJ1-4, with a weak D call TRBD1 (5 bases). From germline, CDR1 is SNHLY and CDR2 FYNNEI. This CDR3 contains 15 residues. Between the trimmed V and J ends, which lost 5 bases and 4 bases, there was a span of 14 bases. CDR3 loop: CASSHPGLSNEKLFF. The CDR3 DNA reads as TGTGCCAGCAGTCACCCGGGACTGAGTAATGAAAAACTGTTTTTT.

The J gene is TRBJ1-1, the V gene TRBV28; no clear D. Germline CDR1 MDHEN, CDR2 SYDVKM. The CDR3 is 11 amino acids. V shed 5 bases and J shed 2 bases, with 3 bases lying between them. The CDR3 reads CASSPNTEAFF. In nucleotides, the CDR3 is TGTGCCAGCAGTCCAAACACTGAAGCTTTCTTT.

This chain links TRBV7-8 with TRBJ2-2; no firm D call. The CDR3 runs to 12 residues. Looked up from germline, CDR1 is SGHVS and CDR2 is FQNEAQ. The germline V and J ends were trimmed by 5 bases and 3 bases, with 4 bases remaining between them. CDR3 sequence reads: CASSPYTGELFF. DNA of the CDR3: TGTGCCAGCAGCCCTTACACCGGGGAGCTGTTTTTT.

The chain links TRBV19 to TRBJ2-2; D is possibly TRBD1 (6 bases). CDR1 is LNHDA and CDR2 is SQIVND in the germline V gene (reference sequence). CDR3 length equals 14 residues. V was shortened by 6 bases and J by 7 bases, with 15 bases between the two germline ends. The CDR3 loop is CASSLGQIDGELFF. CDR3 DNA: TGTGCCAGTAGCCTCGGACAGATCGACGGGGAGCTGTTTTTT. The full variable domain, with the rest looked up from reference TRBV19 and TRBJ2-2, is DGGITQSPKYLFRKEGQNVTLSCEQNLNHDAMYWYRQDPGQGLRLIYYSQIVNDFQKGDIAEGYSVSREKKESFPLTVTSAQKNPTAFYLCASSLGQIDGELFFGEGSRLTVL.

In its sample, this clone was seen once. CDR3 sequence: CASSLAGGWEKLFF. The CDR3 nucleotides are TGTGCCAGCAGCTTAGCAGGGGGTTGGGAAAAACTGTTTTTT. The chain is built from TRBV11-2 and TRBJ1-4; 7 bases match TRBD1. V lost 1 base to trimming and J lost 8 bases; unmatched junction nucleotides: 4. CDR3 size: 14 residues. Germline CDR1 reads SGHAT; CDR2 reads FQNNGV.

V is TRBV5-8 and J is TRBJ2-7; D remains ambiguous. The CDR3 runs 15 residues. Germline lookup yields CDR1 SGHTS and CDR2 YDEGEE. The V gene lost 4 bases and the J gene lost 6 bases, with 20 bases spanning the gap. For the CDR3, the DNA is TGTGCCAGCAGCCTCCCACCGCCTCCTACGGGCGAGCAGTACTTC. Amino acids: CASSLPPPPTGEQYF.

The V and J genes are TRBV7-9 and TRBJ2-2; D unclear. The V end lost 0 bases, the J end lost 3 bases, and 5 bases lay between the germline ends. The V gene's germline CDR1 is SEHNR and CDR2 FQNEAQ (reference sequence). The CDR3 consists of 14 residues. In DNA, the CDR3 is TGTGCCAGCAGCTTAGCGCAGGACACCGGGGAGCTGTTTTTT. It specifies CASSLAQDTGELFF. The full variable domain, rest sourced from reference TRBV7-9 and TRBJ2-2, is DTGVSQNPRHKITKRGQNVTFRCDPISEHNRLYWYRQTLGQGPEFLTYFQNEAQLEKSRLLSDRFSAERPKGSFSTLEIQRTEQGDSAMYLCASSLAQDTGELFFGEGSRLTVL.

In its sample, this clone was seen a few times. This chain connects TRBV19 to TRBJ1-5; 7 bases line up with TRBD1. Germline V lookup: CDR1 LNHDA, CDR2 SQIVND (reference sequence). This CDR3 has 14 amino acids. V gave up 6 bases and J gave up 7 bases; unmatched junction bases: 9. The CDR3, as DNA: TGTGCCAGTAGGAGACAGGGCGTGGGGCAGCCCCAGCATTTT. Amino acids: CASRRQGVGQPQHF.

The rearrangement joins TRBV10-2 to TRBJ1-5; TRBD1 agrees at 8 bases. The CDR3 contains 13 residues. Trimming took 6 bases from V and 2 from J; bases not matched to a gene: 0. CDR1 and CDR2 (germline): WSHSY, SAAADI. CDR3 in amino acids: CASRGQGNQPQHF. CDR3 sequence (DNA): TGCGCCAGCAGGGGACAGGGCAATCAGCCCCAGCATTTT.

This clone occurred a few times. This chain uses TRBV7-6 with TRBJ1-1; 7 bases line up with TRBD1. Trimming cost V 4 bases and J 3 bases; bases outside gene matches: 2. The CDR3 is 13 residues long. Germline-derived CDR1 and CDR2 are SGHVS and FNYEAQ. CDR3 nucleotide sequence: TGTGCCAGCAGCTACGACAGGGACACTGAAGCTTTCTTT. This gives the protein CASSYDRDTEAFF.

This rearrangement joins TRBV28 to TRBJ1-2; 7 bases line up with TRBD1. The CDR3 totals 16 residues. From germline, CDR1 is MDHEN and CDR2 SYDVKM. The junction had 11 bases not matched to a gene; V was cut back by 3 bases and J by 4 bases. The CDR3 is CASSFTGDTHRYGYTF. The CDR3 region has the DNA TGTGCCAGCAGTTTTACAGGGGACACACACCGCTATGGCTACACCTTC.

This chain connects TRBV7-6 to TRBJ2-3; TRBD1 agrees at 8 bases. V was clipped by 4 bases and J by 0 bases; unmatched bases: 6. Germline assignment: CDR1 SGHVS and CDR2 FNYEAQ. There are 16 residues in the CDR3. The CDR3: CASSSIQGGSTDTQYF. In DNA, the CDR3 is TGTGCCAGCAGCTCGATACAGGGGGGAAGCACAGATACGCAGTATTTT.

As DNA, the CDR3 is TGTGCCAGCAGTGCTGGGGGCGACTATGGCTACACCTTC. Amino acid sequence: CASSAGGDYGYTF. The chain recombines TRBV12-3 or TRBV12-4 with TRBJ1-2; TRBD1 might be the D (6 bases). V lost 5 bases, J lost 3 bases, and 10 bases lay in between. The CDR3 spans 13 residues.

This clone was seen a handful of times. V is TRBV7-8 and J is TRBJ1-5; D might be TRBD1 (5 bases). The length of the CDR3 is 16 residues. CDR1 is SGHVS, CDR2 FQNEAQ, per germline. Trimming removed 5 bases from V and 0 bases from J, with 14 bases in between. CDR3 bases: TGTGCCAGCAGCCCGATTGGGGCTTATAGCAATCAGCCCCAGCATTTT. Translating it yields CASSPIGAYSNQPQHF.

The chain joins TRBV5-3 to TRBJ1-4, with 10 nucleotides matching TRBD1. TRBV5-3 is an ORF, and what it does is uncertain. The CDR3 is made up of 17 amino acids. The J segment lost 8 bases and the V segment lost 4 bases, leaving 14 bases of the junction unmatched. CDR3 amino acids: CARSHGTGALPGEKLFF. As DNA, the CDR3 is TGTGCCAGAAGCCATGGGACAGGGGCCCTCCCTGGGGAAAAACTGTTTTTT.

This clone occurred once. V is TRBV14 and J is TRBJ2-1, with 7 nucleotides matching TRBD1. CDR1 and CDR2 from the germline V gene are SGHDN and FVKESK. V gave up 3 bases and J gave up 4 bases; unmatched junction bases: 3. CDR3 size: 14 residues. The CDR3: CASSQGQRYNEQFF. The CDR3, as DNA: TGTGCCAGCAGCCAGGGACAGCGATACAATGAGCAGTTCTTC.

The chain uses TRBV11-2 and TRBJ1-4; D is undetermined. The germline V and J ends were trimmed by 3 bases and 3 bases, with 8 bases remaining between them. Per germline, CDR1 SGHAT and CDR2 FQNNGV. This CDR3 region has 14 residues. The CDR3 reads CASSLGGSNEKLFF. In DNA form, the CDR3 reads TGTGCCAGCAGCTTGGGAGGGTCTAATGAAAAACTGTTTTTT.

The V gene is TRBV19, the J gene TRBJ1-3; D might be TRBD1 (5 bases). V shed 3 bases and J shed 4 bases, with 13 bases lying between them. This CDR3 spans 15 amino acids. The germline V gene encodes CDR1 LNHDA and CDR2 SQIVND (reference sequence). The CDR3 is CASSIDSSTGNTIYF. The CDR3 DNA sequence: TGTGCCAGTAGTATCGACAGCTCAACCGGAAACACCATATATTTT.